Listed below are T cell receptor beta chains from one sample, sequenced in a study of blood T cell repertoires in COVID-19. This table comes from immunoSEQ multiplex PCR, and its TCRdb copy is limited to in-frame clones, with some not included. The table lists around 270,000 clones, more than 85% of them singletons, with approximately 4.6% in the top ten. Sequences were obtained from peripheral blood. Receptors originate from a man aged 35 to 55 with acute or convalescent COVID-19. CDR3s include the opening cysteine and the closing phenylalanine or tryptophan. The D gene is left open where the match is weak. Clone sizes are given selectively: once, few, many, or a class where the clone is expanded.

>TRBV4-1|TRBJ1-5|TRBD1|once
TGCGCCAGCAGCCAGGGACAGTACAATCAGCCCCAGCATTTT
CASSQGQYNQPQHF
>TRBV7-9|TRBJ2-7|TRBD2|NA
TGTGCCAGCAGCCTTTGGGAGGGCGGCTCCTACGAGCAGTACTTC
CASSLWEGGSYEQYF
>TRBV5-1|TRBJ1-6|NA|NA
TGCGCCAGCAGCTTGGAGGTACAGGGTAATTCACCCCTCCACTTT
CASSLEVQGNSPLHF
>TRBV6-5|TRBJ1-1|NA|NA
TGTGCCAGCAGTTGGGGGGAGAGCACTGAAGCTTTCTTT
CASSWGESTEAFF
>TRBV10-2|TRBJ2-1|TRBD2|few
TGCGCCAGCAGTGAGTTATTGGCGGGGGTCACCTACAATGAGCAGTTCTTC
CASSELLAGVTYNEQFF
>TRBV5-1|TRBJ2-7|TRBD1|NA
TGCGCCAGCAGCACCCAAGAAGACAGGGCCGAGCAGTACTTC
CASSTQEDRAEQYF
>TRBV5-4|TRBJ2-1|NA|NA
TGTGCCAGCAGCGGGCCACAGGGTACTGAGCAGTTCTTC
CASSGPQGTEQFF
>TRBV30|TRBJ2-7|NA|NA
TGTGCCTGGAGTCCCTCAAGGTACCCAGGGGACGAGCAGTACTTC
CAWSPSRYPGDEQYF
>TRBV7-3|TRBJ2-1|TRBD1|NA
TGTGCCAGCAGCCGGACAGGCTACTCCTACAATGAGCAGTTCTTC
CASSRTGYSYNEQFF
>TRBV7-9|TRBJ2-1|NA|NA
TGTGCCAGCAGCTTAGCGTCCAGGGCCTTAAATGAGCAGTTCTTC
CASSLASRALNEQFF
>TRBV12-3/TRBV12-4|TRBJ1-2|NA|once
TGTGCCACTTCGGGGATTTTAGATGGCTACACCTTC
CATSGILDGYTF
>TRBV19|TRBJ2-7|NA|NA
TGTGCCAGTAGTACTACCCGAAGATCCTACGAGCAGTACTTC
CASSTTRRSYEQYF
>TRBV5-1|TRBJ2-7|TRBD1|NA
TGCGCCAGCAGCTCACAGGACAGGGGAGGGAGGGAGCAGTACTTC
CASSSQDRGGREQYF
>TRBV6-6|TRBJ2-7|TRBD2|NA
TGTGCCAGCAGTTACTCGGGAGGGATCTCCTACGAGCAGTACTTC
CASSYSGGISYEQYF
>TRBV9|TRBJ1-3|NA|NA
TGTGCCAGCAGCGTATCAGCGGGAGGGTACGGAAACACCATATATTTT
CASSVSAGGYGNTIYF
>TRBV2|TRBJ1-2|NA|NA
TGTGCCAGCACTGACTATGGAGAGATTAACTATGGCTACACCTTC
CASTDYGEINYGYTF
>TRBV30|TRBJ1-2|NA|NA
TGTGCCTGGAGTTTTAATGGCCACTATGGCTACACCTTC
CAWSFNGHYGYTF
>TRBV4-1|TRBJ2-3|TRBD1|NA
TGCGCCAGCAGCCTTGGACAGGGGATAGATACGCAGTATTTT
CASSLGQGIDTQYF
>TRBV27|TRBJ1-2|NA|NA
TGTGCCAGCAGGCCCATCCATCAGGGAGGGTACACCTTC
CASRPIHQGGYTF
>TRBV10-1|TRBJ2-2|NA|NA
TGCGCCAGCAGTGAGTCAGGTAGCAAGATGAACACCGGGGAGCTGTTTTTT
CASSESGSKMNTGELFF
>TRBV6-5|TRBJ2-7|NA|NA
TGTGCCAGCAGCCTCGGGAGTTCCTACGAGCAGTACTTC
CASSLGSSYEQYF
>TRBV5-1|TRBJ1-6|TRBD1|NA
TGCGCCAGCAGCTATGGACAGGGAGGCTCACCCCTCCACTTT
CASSYGQGGSPLHF
>TRBV25-1|TRBJ1-4|NA|NA
TGTGCCAGCAGCAGGGGCACTAATGAAAAACTGTTTTTT
CASSRGTNEKLFF
>TRBV6-5|TRBJ2-2|NA|medium-sized
TGTGCCAGCAGCTCCCTCCCCGGGGAGCTGTTTTTT
CASSSLPGELFF
>TRBV5-1|TRBJ2-5|NA|NA
TGCGCCAGCAGCTTGGCAGGGCAGGGGGAGACCCAGTACTTC
CASSLAGQGETQYF
>TRBV4-2|TRBJ1-2|NA|NA
TGTGCCAGCAGCCAAGATAGAGGAGTCGCCTATGGCTACACCTTC
CASSQDRGVAYGYTF